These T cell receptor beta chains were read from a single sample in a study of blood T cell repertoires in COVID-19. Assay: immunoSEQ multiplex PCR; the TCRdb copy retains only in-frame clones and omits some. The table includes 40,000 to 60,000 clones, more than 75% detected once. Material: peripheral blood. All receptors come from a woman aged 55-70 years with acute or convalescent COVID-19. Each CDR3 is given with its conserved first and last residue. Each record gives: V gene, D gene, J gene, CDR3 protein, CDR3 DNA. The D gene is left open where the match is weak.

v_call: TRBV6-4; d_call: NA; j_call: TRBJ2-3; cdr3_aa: CASSEQYSTDTQYF; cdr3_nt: TGTGCCAGCAGTGAACAGTACAGCACAGATACGCAGTATTTT
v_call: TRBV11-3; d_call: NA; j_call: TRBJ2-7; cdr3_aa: CASSFGRQGEQYF; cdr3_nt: TGTGCCAGCAGCTTCGGCCGCCAGGGCGAGCAGTACTTC
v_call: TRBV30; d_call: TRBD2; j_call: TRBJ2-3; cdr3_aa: CAWSRLAGGTDTQYF; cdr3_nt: TGTGCCTGGTCCCGACTAGCGGGTGGCACAGATACGCAGTATTTT
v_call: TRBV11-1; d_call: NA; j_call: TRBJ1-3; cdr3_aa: CASSPGGSSSGNTIYF; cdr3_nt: TGTGCCAGCAGCCCGGGTGGTTCGTCATCTGGAAACACCATATATTTT
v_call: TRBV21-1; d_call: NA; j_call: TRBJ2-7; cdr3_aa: CASSKVWGQGILREQYF; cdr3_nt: NA
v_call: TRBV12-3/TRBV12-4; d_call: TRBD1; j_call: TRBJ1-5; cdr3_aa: CATRGTVNQPQHF; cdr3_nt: TGTGCCACCCGTGGGACAGTCAATCAGCCCCAGCATTTT
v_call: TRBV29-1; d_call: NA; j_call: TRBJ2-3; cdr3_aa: CSVDGAASRDTQYF; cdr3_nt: TGCAGCGTTGACGGCGCAGCATCTAGAGATACGCAGTATTTT
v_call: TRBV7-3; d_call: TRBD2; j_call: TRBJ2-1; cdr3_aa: CASSPNGAGAPEQFF; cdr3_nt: TGTGCCAGCAGCCCCAACGGAGCGGGGGCCCCTGAGCAGTTCTTC
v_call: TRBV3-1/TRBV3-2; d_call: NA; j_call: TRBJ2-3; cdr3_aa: CASSRSQGATDTQYF; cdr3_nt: TGTGCCAGCAGCCGCTCACAGGGAGCAACAGATACGCAGTATTTT
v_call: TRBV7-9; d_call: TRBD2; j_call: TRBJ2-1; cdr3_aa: CASSDGLAASYNEQFF; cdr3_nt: TGTGCCAGCAGCGACGGACTAGCGGCCTCCTACAATGAGCAGTTCTTC
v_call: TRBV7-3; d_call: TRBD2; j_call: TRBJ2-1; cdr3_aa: CASSARLAGVGSYNEQFF; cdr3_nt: TGTGCCAGCAGCGCTCGACTAGCGGGAGTGGGGTCTTACAATGAGCAGTTCTTC
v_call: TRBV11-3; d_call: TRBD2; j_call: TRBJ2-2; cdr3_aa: CASSLELAGIGELFF; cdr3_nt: TGTGCCAGCAGTCTGGAACTAGCGGGGATAGGGGAGCTGTTTTTT
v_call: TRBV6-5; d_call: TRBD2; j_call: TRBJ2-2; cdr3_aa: CASSFSGGRNTGELFF; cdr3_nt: TGTGCCAGCAGTTTTAGCGGGGGCCGGAACACCGGGGAGCTGTTTTTT
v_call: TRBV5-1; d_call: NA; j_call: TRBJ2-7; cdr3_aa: CASSLERGRSRTYEQYF; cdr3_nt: TGCGCCAGCAGCTTGGAGCGTGGGAGGTCCAGAACTTACGAGCAGTACTTC